This T cell receptor beta chain was captured in a study of blood T cells in healthy people across ages. This clonotype appeared a few times. V was clipped by 6 bases and J by 5 bases, with 17 bases between them. CDR1 is SQVTM, CDR2 ANQGSEA, per germline. This CDR3 comprises 13 residues. Sample-barcoded 5' priming and a J-beta primer mix drove a second PCR of about 6 to 12 cycles. TCRdb passed the 5' RACE reads through MiXCR, listing each CDR3 protein once. The sample contains more than 800,000 distinct CDR3 sequences, 40% to 55% of which appear only once. The sequencing sample was made of blood. This TCR was recovered from a woman aged 60-75 years in good health. The V call is TRBV29-1, the J call TRBJ2-7; possible D gene TRBD2, 5 bases. For the CDR3, the DNA is TGCAGCGTCACCATTACTAGGGCTCACGAGCAGTACTTC. Translated, it gives CSVTITRAHEQYF.